The 5 T cell receptor beta chains reported below all come from one sample, sequenced in a study of CD8 T cells in ankylosing spondylitis. TCRdb used MiXCR to reprocess the 5' RACE reads, holding one entry per CDR3 protein. There are around 180,000 distinct CDR3 sequences in the sample; about an eighth occur only once, and around 10% lies in the top ten. The material sequenced was blood, either unsorted or a sorted T cell fraction (not recorded which). The source of these receptors is a female donor with ankylosing spondylitis or in good health (not recorded which).

For this clonotype: It may be a read error: a sequence one base away is much more abundant. This chain uses TRBV27 with TRBJ2-2; 9 bases are a match to TRBD1. V shed 6 bases, J shed 2 bases, and the junction held 7 bases outside the gene matches. Per the germline V gene, CDR1 is MNHEY and CDR2 is SMNVEV (reference sequence). The CDR3 is 16 residues long. In nucleotides, the CDR3 is TGTGCCAGCAGCCGTGGACAGGGGACAAACACCGGGGAGCTGTTTTTT. Protein: CASSRGQGTNTGELFF.

This clonotype was counted at least ten times. V gene TRBV5-1 combines with J gene TRBJ2-3; weak D call: TRBD2 (6 bases). This CDR3 is 17 amino acids long. V was trimmed by 4 bases and J by 0 bases, leaving 18 bases between them. Germline CDR1 is SGHRS and CDR2 is YFSETQ. CDR3 protein: CASSPLGGSPSTDTQYF. CDR3 sequence (DNA): TGCGCCAGCAGCCCCCTCGGGGGTTCTCCTAGCACAGATACGCAGTATTTT.

This clonotype was seen only once. The chain recombines TRBV10-3 with TRBJ2-7; D might be TRBD1 (6 bases). Germline-derived CDR1 and CDR2 are ENHRY and SYGVKD. The CDR3 has 16 amino acids. Trimming removed 3 bases from V and 1 base from J, with 16 bases in between. For the CDR3, the DNA is TGTGCCATCAGTGATTTCCTGACAGGCGTGTCCTACGAGCAGTACTTC. It translates to CAISDFLTGVSYEQYF.

This clonotype was seen a handful of times. This chain uses TRBV3-1 with TRBJ1-1; D is uncertain. Germline-derived CDR1 and CDR2 are LGHDT and YNNKEL (reference sequence). The CDR3 is made up of 15 amino acids. V was cut by 4 bases and J by 1 base, with 13 bases left in between. The CDR3 DNA reads TGTGCCAGCAGCCCCTTGGGAGGACCGAACACTGAAGCTTTCTTT. It codes for CASSPLGGPNTEAFF. The variable domain in full, completed from reference TRBV3-1 and TRBJ1-1, reads DTAVSQTPKYLVTQMGNDKSIKCEQNLGHDTMYWYKQDSKKFLKIMFSYNNKELIINETVPNRFSPKSPDKAHLNLHINSLELGDSAVYFCASSPLGGPNTEAFFGQGTRLTVV.

In this sample, this clonotype turned up a few times. V gene TRBV28 combines with J gene TRBJ2-7, with a tentative D call TRBD2 (6 bases). V was cut by 5 bases and J by 1 base, with 15 bases left in between. CDR1 MDHEN and CDR2 SYDVKM come from the germline V gene. The CDR3 contains 15 residues. CDR3 nucleotide sequence: TGTGCCAGCAGTCCTCCTAGCGCCCTGTCCTACGAGCAGTACTTC. Encoded protein: CASSPPSALSYEQYF. Full variable domain (rest looked up from reference TRBV28 and TRBJ2-7): DVKVTQSSRYLVKRTGEKVFLECVQDMDHENMFWYRQDPGLGLRLIYFSYDVKMKEKGDIPEGYSVSREKKERFSLILESASTNQTSMYLCASSPPSALSYEQYFGPGTRLTVT.